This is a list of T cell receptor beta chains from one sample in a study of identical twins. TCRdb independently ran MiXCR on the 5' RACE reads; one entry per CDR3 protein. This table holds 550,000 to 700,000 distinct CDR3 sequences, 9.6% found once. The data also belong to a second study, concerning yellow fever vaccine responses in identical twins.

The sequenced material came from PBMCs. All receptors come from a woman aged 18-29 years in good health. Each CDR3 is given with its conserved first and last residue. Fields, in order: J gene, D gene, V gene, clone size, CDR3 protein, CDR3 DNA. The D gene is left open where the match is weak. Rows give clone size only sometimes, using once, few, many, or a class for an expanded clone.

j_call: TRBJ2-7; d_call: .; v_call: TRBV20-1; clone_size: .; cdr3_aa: CSARGEGISSYEQYF; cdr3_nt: TGCAGTGCTAGAGGCGAGGGGATCAGCTCCTACGAGCAGTACTTC
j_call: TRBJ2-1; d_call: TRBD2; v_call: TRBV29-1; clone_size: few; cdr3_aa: CSVERLAGSNEQFF; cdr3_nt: TGCAGCGTTGAGAGGCTAGCGGGGTCCAATGAGCAGTTCTTC
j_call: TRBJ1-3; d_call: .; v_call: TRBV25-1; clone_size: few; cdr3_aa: CASSAKDTIYF; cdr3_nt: TGTGCCAGCAGTGCCAAGGACACCATATATTTT
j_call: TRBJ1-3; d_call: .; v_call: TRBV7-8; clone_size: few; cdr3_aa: CASSEPAGAGNTIYF; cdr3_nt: TGTGCCAGCAGCGAGCCCGCAGGGGCTGGAAACACCATATATTTT
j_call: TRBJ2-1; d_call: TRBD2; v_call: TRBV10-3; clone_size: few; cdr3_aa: CAISEFGSGSGEQFF; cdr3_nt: TGTGCCATCAGTGAGTTCGGTAGCGGGAGTGGTGAGCAGTTCTTC
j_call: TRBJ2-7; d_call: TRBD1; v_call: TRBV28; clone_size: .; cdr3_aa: CASRRTGRIWEQYF; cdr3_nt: TGTGCCAGCAGACGGACAGGGAGGATATGGGAGCAGTACTTC
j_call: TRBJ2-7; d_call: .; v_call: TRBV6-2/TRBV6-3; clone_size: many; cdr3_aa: CASRDNPYEQYF; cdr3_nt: TGTGCCAGCAGGGACAATCCCTACGAGCAGTACTTC
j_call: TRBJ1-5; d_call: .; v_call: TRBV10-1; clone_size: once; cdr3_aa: CASSEIPYQPQHF; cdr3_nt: TGCGCCAGCAGTGAAATACCGTATCAGCCCCAGCATTTT
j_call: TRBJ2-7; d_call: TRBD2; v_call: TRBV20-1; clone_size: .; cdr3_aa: CSARYQGERGGFYEQYF; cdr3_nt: TGCAGTGCTAGATACCAGGGGGAGCGGGGGGGCTTCTACGAGCAGTACTTC
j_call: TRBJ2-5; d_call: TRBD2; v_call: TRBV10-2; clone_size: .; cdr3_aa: CASSGGLAGKETQYF; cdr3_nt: TGCGCCAGCAGTGGGGGACTAGCGGGAAAAGAGACCCAGTACTTC
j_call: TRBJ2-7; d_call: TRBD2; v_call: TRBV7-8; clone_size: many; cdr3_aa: CASSLRAGDEQYF; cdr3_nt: TGTGCCAGCAGCCTACGAGCGGGAGACGAGCAGTACTTC
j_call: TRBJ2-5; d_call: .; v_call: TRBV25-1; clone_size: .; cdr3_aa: CASSDRPGKIQETQYF; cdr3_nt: TGTGCCAGCAGTGATCGGCCAGGCAAAATCCAAGAGACCCAGTACTTC
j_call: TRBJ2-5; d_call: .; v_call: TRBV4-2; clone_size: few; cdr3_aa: CASSQEDSSQETQYF; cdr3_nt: TGTGCCAGCAGCCAAGAGGACAGCTCACAAGAGACCCAGTACTTC
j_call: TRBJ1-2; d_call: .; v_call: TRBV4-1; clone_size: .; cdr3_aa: CASSQGTEYGYTF; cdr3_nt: TGCGCCAGCAGCCAAGGTACAGAGTATGGCTACACCTTC
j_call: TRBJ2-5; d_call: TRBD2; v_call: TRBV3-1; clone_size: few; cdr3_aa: CASSLLAGQGETQYF; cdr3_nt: TGTGCCAGCAGCCTGTTAGCGGGGCAGGGAGAGACCCAGTACTTC
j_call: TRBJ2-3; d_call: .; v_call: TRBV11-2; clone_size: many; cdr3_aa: CASSLGSLAGAQYF; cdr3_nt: TGTGCCAGCAGCTTAGGTTCCCTAGCTGGAGCGCAGTATTTT
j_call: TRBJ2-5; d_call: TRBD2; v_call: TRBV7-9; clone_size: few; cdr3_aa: CASSSTGLAFVETQYF; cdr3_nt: TGTGCCAGCAGCTCTACGGGACTAGCGTTCGTCGAGACCCAGTACTTC
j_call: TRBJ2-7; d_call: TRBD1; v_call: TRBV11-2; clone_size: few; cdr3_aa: CASSPLRDSYEQYF; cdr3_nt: TGTGCCAGCAGCCCGCTCCGGGACAGTTACGAGCAGTACTTC
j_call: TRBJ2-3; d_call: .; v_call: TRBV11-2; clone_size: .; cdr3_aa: CASSPLTTDTQYF; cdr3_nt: TGTGCCAGCAGTCCCCTGACCACAGATACGCAGTATTTT
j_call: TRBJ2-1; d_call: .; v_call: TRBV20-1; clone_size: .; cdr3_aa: CSAIGTKNPEQFF; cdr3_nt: TGCAGTGCTATTGGGACAAAGAACCCCGAGCAGTTCTTC
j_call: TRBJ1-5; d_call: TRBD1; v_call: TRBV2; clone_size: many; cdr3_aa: CASSRGQVGNQPQHF; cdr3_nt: TGTGCCAGCAGCCGGGGACAGGTCGGCAATCAGCCCCAGCATTTT
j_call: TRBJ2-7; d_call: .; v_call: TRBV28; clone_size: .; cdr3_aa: CASSRGVTYEQYF; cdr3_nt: TGTGCCAGCAGCCGAGGAGTTACCTACGAGCAGTACTTC
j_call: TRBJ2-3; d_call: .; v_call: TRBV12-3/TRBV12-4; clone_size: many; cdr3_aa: CASSFSWTNTDTQYF; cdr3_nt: TGTGCCAGCAGTTTTTCCTGGACTAACACAGATACGCAGTATTTT
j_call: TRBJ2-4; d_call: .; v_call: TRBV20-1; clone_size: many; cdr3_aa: CSAPPAGPDSKNIQYF; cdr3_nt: TGCAGTGCCCCTCCCGCGGGACCCGATAGCAAAAACATTCAGTACTTC
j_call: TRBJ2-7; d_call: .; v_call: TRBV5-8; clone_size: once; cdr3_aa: CASSPAQRYEQYF; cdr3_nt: TGTGCCAGCAGCCCCGCCCAGCGCTACGAGCAGTACTTC
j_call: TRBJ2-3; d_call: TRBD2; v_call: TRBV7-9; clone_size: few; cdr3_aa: CASSWTSGATDTQYF; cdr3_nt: TGTGCCAGCAGCTGGACTAGCGGAGCCACAGATACGCAGTATTTT
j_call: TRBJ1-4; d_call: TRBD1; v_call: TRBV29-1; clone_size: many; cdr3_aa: CSVARTGTNEKLFF; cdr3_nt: TGCAGCGTCGCTCGGACAGGGACTAATGAAAAACTGTTTTTT
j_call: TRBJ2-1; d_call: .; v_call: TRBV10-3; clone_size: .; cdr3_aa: CAISESHNEQFF; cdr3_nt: TGTGCCATCAGTGAGTCTCACAATGAGCAGTTCTTC
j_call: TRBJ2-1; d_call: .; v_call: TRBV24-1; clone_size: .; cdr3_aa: CATSDPGPYNEQFF; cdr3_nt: TGTGCCACCAGTGATCCGGGACCCTACAATGAGCAGTTCTTC
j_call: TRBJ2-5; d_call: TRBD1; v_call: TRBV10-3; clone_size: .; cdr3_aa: CAISESDRGRQETQYF; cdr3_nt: TGTGCCATCAGTGAGTCGGACAGGGGGCGTCAAGAGACCCAGTACTTC